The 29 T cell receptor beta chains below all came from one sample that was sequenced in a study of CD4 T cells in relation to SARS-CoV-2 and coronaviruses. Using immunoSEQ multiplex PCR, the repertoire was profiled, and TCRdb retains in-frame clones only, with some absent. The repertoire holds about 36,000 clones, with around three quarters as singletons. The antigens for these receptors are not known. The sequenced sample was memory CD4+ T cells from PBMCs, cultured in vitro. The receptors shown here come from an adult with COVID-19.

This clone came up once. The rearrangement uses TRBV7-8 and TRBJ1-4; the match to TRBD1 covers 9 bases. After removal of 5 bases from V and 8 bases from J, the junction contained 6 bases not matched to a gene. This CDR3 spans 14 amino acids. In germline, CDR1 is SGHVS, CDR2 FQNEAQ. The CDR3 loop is CASSRDRVGEKLFF. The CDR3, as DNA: TGTGCCAGCAGCCGGGACAGGGTTGGCGAAAAACTGTTTTTT. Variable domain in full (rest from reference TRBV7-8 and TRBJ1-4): GAGVSQSPRYKVAKRGQDVALRCDPISGHVSLFWYQQALGQGPEFLTYFQNEAQLDKSGLPSDRFFAERPEGSVSTLKIQRTQQEDSAVYLCASSRDRVGEKLFFGSGTQLSVL.

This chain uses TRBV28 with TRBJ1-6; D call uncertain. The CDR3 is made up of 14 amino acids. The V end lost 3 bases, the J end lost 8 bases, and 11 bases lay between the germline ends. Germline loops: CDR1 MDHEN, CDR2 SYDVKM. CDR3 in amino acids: CASSLQASDSPLHF. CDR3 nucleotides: TGTGCCAGCAGTTTGCAGGCGAGCGATTCACCCCTCCACTTT.

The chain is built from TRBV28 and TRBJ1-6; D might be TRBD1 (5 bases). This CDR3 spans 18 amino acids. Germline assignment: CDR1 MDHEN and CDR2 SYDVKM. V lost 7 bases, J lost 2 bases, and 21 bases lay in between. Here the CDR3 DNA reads TGTGCCAGCATGGTGGGGTATCAGGGAGGAACCTATAATTCACCCCTCCACTTT. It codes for CASMVGYQGGTYNSPLHF.

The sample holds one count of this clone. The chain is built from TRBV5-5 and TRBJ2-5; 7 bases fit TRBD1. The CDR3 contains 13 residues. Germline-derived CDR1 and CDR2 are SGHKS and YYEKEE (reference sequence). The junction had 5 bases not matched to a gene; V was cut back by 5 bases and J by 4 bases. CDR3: CASRSRGTETQYF. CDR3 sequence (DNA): TGTGCCAGCAGGTCCAGGGGGACAGAGACCCAGTACTTC.

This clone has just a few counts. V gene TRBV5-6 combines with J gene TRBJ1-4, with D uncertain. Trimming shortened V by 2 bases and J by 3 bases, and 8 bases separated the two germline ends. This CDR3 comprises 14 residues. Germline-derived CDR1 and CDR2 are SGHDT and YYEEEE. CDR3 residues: CASSLVGSNEKLFF. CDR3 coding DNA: TGTGCCAGCAGCTTAGTGGGGTCTAATGAAAAACTGTTTTTT.

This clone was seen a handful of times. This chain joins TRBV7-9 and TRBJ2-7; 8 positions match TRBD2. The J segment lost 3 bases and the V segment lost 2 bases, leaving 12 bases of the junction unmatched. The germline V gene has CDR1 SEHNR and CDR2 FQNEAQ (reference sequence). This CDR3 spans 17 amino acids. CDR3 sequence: CASSLSPGLAPDYEQYF. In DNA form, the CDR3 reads TGTGCCAGCAGCTTATCGCCAGGACTAGCACCTGACTACGAGCAGTACTTC.

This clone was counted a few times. The CDR3 DNA follows: TGTGCCAGCCAGGACAGCTCCAGGGACTATGGCTACACCTTC. It encodes CASQDSSRDYGYTF. The rearrangement uses TRBV5-4 and TRBJ1-2; D is possibly TRBD1 (6 bases). The CDR3 is 14 residues long. Per the germline V gene, CDR1 is SGHNT and CDR2 is YYREEE (reference sequence). V shed 7 bases and J shed 3 bases, with 16 bases lying between them. Combining the CDR3 with reference TRBV5-4 and TRBJ1-2 gives the whole variable domain ETGVTQSPTHLIKTRGQQVTLRCSSQSGHNTVSWYQQALGQGPQFIFQYYREEENGRGNFPPRFSGLQFPNYSSELNVNALELDDSALYLCASQDSSRDYGYTFGSGTRLTVV.

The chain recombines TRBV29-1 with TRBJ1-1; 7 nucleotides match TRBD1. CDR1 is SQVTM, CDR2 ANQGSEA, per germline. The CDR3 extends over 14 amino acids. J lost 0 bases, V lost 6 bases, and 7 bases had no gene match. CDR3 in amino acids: CSVRWGQMNTEAFF. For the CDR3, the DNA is TGCAGCGTGAGGTGGGGACAGATGAACACTGAAGCTTTCTTT.

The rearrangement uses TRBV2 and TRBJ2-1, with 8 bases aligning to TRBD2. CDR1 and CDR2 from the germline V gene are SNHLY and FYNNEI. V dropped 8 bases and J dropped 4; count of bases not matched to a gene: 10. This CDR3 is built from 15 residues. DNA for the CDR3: TGTGCCAGCGGTCCTAGGGCGGGAGGATACAATGAGCAGTTCTTC. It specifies CASGPRAGGYNEQFF.

The CDR3 region is CASSSQPTSGRETQYF. The CDR3, as DNA: TGTGCCAGCAGCTCTCAGCCGACTAGCGGGAGGGAGACCCAGTACTTC. V and J are TRBV11-2 and TRBJ2-5, with 13 bases identical to TRBD2. CDR3 length: 16 residues. Per the germline V gene, CDR1 is SGHAT and CDR2 is FQNNGV. The V gene end was trimmed by 4 bases and the J gene end by 5 bases; junction bases not matched to a gene: 7.

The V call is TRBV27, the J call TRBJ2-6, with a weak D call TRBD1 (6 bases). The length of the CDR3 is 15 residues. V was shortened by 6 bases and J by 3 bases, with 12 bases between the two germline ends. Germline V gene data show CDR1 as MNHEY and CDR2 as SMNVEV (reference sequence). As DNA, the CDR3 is TGTGCCAGCAGCCGAGACAGGTATGGGGCCAACGTCCTGACTTTC. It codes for CASSRDRYGANVLTF.

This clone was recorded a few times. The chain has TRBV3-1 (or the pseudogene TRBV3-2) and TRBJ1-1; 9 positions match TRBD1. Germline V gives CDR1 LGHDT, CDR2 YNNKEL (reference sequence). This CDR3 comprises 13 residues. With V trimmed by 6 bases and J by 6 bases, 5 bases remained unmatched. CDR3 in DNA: TGTGCCAGCAGACCCGGGACAGGGTCTGAAGCTTTCTTT. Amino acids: CASRPGTGSEAFF.

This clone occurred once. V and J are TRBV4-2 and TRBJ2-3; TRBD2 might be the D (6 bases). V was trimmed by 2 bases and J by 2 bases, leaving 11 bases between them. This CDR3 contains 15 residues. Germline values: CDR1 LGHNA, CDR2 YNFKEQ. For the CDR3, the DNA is TGTGCCAGCAGCCAACGGACTACCTACACAGATACGCAGTATTTT. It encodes CASSQRTTYTDTQYF.

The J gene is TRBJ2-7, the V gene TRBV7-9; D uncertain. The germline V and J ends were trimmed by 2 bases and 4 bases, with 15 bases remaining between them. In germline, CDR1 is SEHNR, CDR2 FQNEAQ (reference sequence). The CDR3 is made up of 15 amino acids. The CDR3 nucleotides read TGTGCCAGCAGCTTAAAGGTAGCCGAACCGTACGAGCAGTACTTC. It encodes CASSLKVAEPYEQYF.

For the CDR3, the DNA is TGTGCCAGCAGCCAGGGTCTCGGGCCGGGGGTGGTGCAGTATTTT. This encodes CASSQGLGPGVVQYF. The V and J genes are TRBV3-1 (or the pseudogene TRBV3-2) and TRBJ2-3, with D maybe TRBD2 (6 bases). Per germline, CDR1 LGHDT and CDR2 YNNKEL (reference sequence). The CDR3 length is 15 residues. V was cut by 3 bases and J by 11 bases, with 21 bases left in between.

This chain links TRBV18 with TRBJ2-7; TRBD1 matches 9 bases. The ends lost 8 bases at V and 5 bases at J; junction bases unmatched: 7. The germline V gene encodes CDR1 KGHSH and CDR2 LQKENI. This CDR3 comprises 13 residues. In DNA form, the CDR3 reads TGTGCCAGCCAGGGACAGGGTGGCGACGAGCAGTACTTC. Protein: CASQGQGGDEQYF.

The CDR3 coding sequence is TGTGCCAGCAGTGACAGGGGGCAGTTTGGCTACACCTTC. This encodes CASSDRGQFGYTF. The chain combines TRBV6-2 or TRBV6-3 with TRBJ1-2; TRBD1 matches at 10 bases. This CDR3 has 13 residues. CDR1 MNHEY and CDR2 SVGEGT come from the germline V gene. The junction had 4 bases not matched to a gene; V was cut back by 5 bases and J by 7 bases.

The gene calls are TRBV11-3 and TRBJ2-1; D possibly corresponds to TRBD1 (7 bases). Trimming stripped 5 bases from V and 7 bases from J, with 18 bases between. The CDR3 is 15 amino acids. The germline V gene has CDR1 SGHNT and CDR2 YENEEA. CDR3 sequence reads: CASSQTGLRDNEQFF. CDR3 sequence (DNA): TGTGCCAGCAGCCAGACAGGGCTGCGGGATAATGAGCAGTTCTTC.

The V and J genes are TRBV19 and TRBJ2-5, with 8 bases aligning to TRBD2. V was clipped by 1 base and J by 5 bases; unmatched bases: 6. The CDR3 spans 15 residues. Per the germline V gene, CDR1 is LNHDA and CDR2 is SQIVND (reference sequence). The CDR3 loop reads CASSIAWTSWETQYF. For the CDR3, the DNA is TGTGCCAGTAGTATAGCCTGGACTAGCTGGGAGACCCAGTACTTC.

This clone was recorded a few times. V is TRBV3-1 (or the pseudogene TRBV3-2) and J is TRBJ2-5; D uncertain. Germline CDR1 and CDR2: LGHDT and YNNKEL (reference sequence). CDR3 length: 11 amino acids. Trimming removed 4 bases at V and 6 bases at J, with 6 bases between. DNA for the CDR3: TGTGCCAGCAGCCCCAGAAAGACCCAGTACTTC. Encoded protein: CASSPRKTQYF.

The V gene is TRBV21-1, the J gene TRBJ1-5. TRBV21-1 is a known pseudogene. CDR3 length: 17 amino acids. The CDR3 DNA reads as TGTGCCAGCAGCAAAGGTAGGGCCCGGGACCCAAATCAGCCCCAGCATTTT. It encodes CASSKGRARDPNQPQHF.

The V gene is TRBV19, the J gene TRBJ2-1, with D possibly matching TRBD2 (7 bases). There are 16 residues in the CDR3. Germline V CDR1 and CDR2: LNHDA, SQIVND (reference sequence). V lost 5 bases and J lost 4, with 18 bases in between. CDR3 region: CASSPPGAGDYNEQFF. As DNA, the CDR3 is TGTGCCAGTAGTCCCCCGGGGGCGGGAGATTACAATGAGCAGTTCTTC.

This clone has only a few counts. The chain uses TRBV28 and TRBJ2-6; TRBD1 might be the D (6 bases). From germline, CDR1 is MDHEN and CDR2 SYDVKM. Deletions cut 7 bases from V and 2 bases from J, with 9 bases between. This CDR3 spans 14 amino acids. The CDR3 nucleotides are TGTGCCAGCACGAAGGGGGCTGGGGCCAACGTCCTGACTTTC. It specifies CASTKGAGANVLTF.

In nucleotides, the CDR3 is TGCGCCAGCAGCCAAGCACGGAGCACAGATACGCAGTATTTT. It specifies CASSQARSTDTQYF. The chain combines TRBV4-3 with TRBJ2-3; unclear D gene. Trimming stripped 1 base from V and 0 bases from J, with 5 bases between. CDR1 and CDR2 (germline): LGHNA, YSLEER. The CDR3 spans 14 residues.

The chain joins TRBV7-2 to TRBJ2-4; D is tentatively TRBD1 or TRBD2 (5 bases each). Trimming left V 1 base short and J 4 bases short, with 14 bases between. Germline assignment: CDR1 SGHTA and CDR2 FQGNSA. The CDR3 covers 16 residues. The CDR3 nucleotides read TGTGCCAGCAGCTTAGAGGGGACCCTACCGAAAAACATTCAGTACTTC. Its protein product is CASSLEGTLPKNIQYF.

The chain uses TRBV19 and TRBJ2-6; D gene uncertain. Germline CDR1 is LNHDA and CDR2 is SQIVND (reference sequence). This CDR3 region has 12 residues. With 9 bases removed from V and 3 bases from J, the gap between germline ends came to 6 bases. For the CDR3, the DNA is TGTGCCAGCGTCAGTGGGGCCAACGTCCTGACTTTC. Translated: CASVSGANVLTF.

CDR3 bases: TGTGCCAGCAGGCCCGGGGGGCCCTACGAGCAGTACTTC. It encodes CASRPGGPYEQYF. The chain carries TRBV28 and TRBJ2-7, with D possibly being TRBD2 (7 bases). Germline values: CDR1 MDHEN, CDR2 SYDVKM. The CDR3 spans 13 residues. V was shortened by 6 bases and J by 2 bases, with 11 bases between the two germline ends. Complete variable domain (other parts from reference TRBV28 and TRBJ2-7): DVKVTQSSRYLVKRTGEKVFLECVQDMDHENMFWYRQDPGLGLRLIYFSYDVKMKEKGDIPEGYSVSREKKERFSLILESASTNQTSMYLCASRPGGPYEQYFGPGTRLTVT.

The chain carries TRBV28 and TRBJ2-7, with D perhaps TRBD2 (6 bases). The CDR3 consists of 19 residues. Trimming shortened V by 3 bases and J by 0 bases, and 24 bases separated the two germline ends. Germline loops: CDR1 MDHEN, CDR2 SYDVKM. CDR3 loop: CASSFPPSTSTRSSYEQYF. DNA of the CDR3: TGTGCCAGCAGTTTCCCCCCTTCGACGTCGACTAGGAGCTCCTACGAGCAGTACTTC.

The CDR3 reads CASSHSGANVLTF. The CDR3 DNA reads as TGTGCCAGCAGCCACTCTGGGGCCAACGTCCTGACTTTC. The chain uses TRBV6-5 and TRBJ2-6, with D uncertain. Trimming cost V 6 bases and J 0 bases, with 3 bases left between them. This CDR3 region has 13 residues. From germline, CDR1 is MNHEY and CDR2 SVGAGI.